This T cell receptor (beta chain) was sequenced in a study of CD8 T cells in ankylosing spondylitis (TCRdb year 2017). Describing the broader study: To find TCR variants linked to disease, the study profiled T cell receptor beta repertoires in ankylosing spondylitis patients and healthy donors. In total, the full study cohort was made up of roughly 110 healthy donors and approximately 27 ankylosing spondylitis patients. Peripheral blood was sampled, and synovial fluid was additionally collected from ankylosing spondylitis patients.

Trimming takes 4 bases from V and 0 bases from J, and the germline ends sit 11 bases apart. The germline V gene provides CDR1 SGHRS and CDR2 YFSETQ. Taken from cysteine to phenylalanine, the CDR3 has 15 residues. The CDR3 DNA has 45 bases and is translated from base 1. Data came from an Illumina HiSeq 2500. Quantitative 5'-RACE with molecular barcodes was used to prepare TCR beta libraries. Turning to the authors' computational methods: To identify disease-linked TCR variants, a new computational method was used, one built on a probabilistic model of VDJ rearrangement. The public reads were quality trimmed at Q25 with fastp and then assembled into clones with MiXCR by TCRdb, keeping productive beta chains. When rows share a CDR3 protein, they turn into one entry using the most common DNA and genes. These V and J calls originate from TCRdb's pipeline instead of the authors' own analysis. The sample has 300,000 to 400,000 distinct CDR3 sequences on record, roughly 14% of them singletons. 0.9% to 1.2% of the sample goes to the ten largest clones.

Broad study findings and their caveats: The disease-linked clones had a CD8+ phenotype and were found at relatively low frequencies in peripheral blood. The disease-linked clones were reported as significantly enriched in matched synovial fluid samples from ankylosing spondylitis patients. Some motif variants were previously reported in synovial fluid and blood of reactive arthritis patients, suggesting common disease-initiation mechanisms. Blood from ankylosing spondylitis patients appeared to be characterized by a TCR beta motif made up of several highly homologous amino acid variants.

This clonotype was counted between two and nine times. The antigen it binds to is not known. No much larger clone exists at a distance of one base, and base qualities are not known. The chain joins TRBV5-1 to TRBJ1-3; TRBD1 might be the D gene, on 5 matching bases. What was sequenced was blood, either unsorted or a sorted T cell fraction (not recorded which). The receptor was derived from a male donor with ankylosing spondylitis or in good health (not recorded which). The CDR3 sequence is CASSTDTFSGNTIYF. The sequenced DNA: TGCGCCAGCAGCACGGACACGTTCTCTGGAAACACCATATATTTT.